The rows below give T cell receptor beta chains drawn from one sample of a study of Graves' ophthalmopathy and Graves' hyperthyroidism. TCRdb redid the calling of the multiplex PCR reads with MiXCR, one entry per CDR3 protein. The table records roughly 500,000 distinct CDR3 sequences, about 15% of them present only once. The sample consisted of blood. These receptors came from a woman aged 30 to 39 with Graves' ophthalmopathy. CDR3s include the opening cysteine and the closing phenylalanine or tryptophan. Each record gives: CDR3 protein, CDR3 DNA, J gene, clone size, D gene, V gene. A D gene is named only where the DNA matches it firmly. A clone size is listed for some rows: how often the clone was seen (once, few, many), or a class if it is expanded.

cdr3_aa: CASRTRAGGNYEQYF
cdr3_nt: TGTGCCAGCAGAACCCGCGCGGGGGGGAACTACGAGCAGTACTTC
j_call: TRBJ2-7
clone_size: NA
d_call: TRBD2
v_call: TRBV2

cdr3_aa: CASSELYQPQHF
cdr3_nt: TGTGCCAGCAGTGAATTATATCAGCCCCAGCATTTT
j_call: TRBJ1-5
clone_size: many
d_call: NA
v_call: TRBV6-1

cdr3_aa: CASSPDYSYNSPLHF
cdr3_nt: TGTGCCAGCAGCCCCGATTACTCCTATAATTCACCCCTCCACTTT
j_call: TRBJ1-6
clone_size: many
d_call: NA
v_call: TRBV27

cdr3_aa: CASSPSYQETQYF
cdr3_nt: TGTGCCAGCAGCCCCAGCTATCAAGAGACCCAGTACTTC
j_call: TRBJ2-5
clone_size: many
d_call: NA
v_call: TRBV11-2

cdr3_aa: CASSGLADEQYF
cdr3_nt: TGTGCCAGCAGTGGACTAGCGGACGAGCAGTACTTC
j_call: TRBJ2-7
clone_size: many
d_call: TRBD2
v_call: TRBV9

cdr3_aa: CASSHGQGSSYNSPLHF
cdr3_nt: TGTGCCAGCAGTCACGGACAGGGGAGCTCCTATAATTCACCCCTCCACTTT
j_call: TRBJ1-6
clone_size: many
d_call: TRBD1
v_call: TRBV6-2/TRBV6-3

cdr3_aa: CASSPGTGRNQPQHF
cdr3_nt: TGCGCCAGCAGCCCCGGGACAGGGCGCAATCAGCCCCAGCATTTT
j_call: TRBJ1-5
clone_size: NA
d_call: TRBD1
v_call: TRBV5-1

cdr3_aa: CSASGRANYGYTF
cdr3_nt: TGCAGTGCTAGTGGGCGAGCTAACTATGGCTACACCTTC
j_call: TRBJ1-2
clone_size: many
d_call: NA
v_call: TRBV20-1

cdr3_aa: CASSSGIRDEQYF
cdr3_nt: TGTGCCAGCAGTTCGGGGATAAGGGACGAGCAGTACTTC
j_call: TRBJ2-7
clone_size: many
d_call: NA
v_call: TRBV12-3/TRBV12-4

cdr3_aa: CSVEARGTFEQYF
cdr3_nt: TGCAGCGTTGAAGCCAGGGGGACTTTCGAGCAGTACTTC
j_call: TRBJ2-7
clone_size: many
d_call: NA
v_call: TRBV29-1

cdr3_aa: CASSTDFTEAFF
cdr3_nt: TGTGCCAGCAGTACGGACTTCACTGAAGCTTTCTTT
j_call: TRBJ1-1
clone_size: many
d_call: NA
v_call: TRBV6-1

cdr3_aa: CASTSGWGNGNTIYF
cdr3_nt: TGCGCCAGCACCTCAGGGTGGGGGAACGGAAACACCATATATTTT
j_call: TRBJ1-3
clone_size: many
d_call: NA
v_call: TRBV5-1

cdr3_aa: CASSDSTGDGYTF
cdr3_nt: TGTGCCAGCAGTGACTCGACAGGGGATGGCTACACCTTC
j_call: TRBJ1-2
clone_size: many
d_call: TRBD1
v_call: TRBV6-4

cdr3_aa: CASSLSSGEEQYF
cdr3_nt: TGTGCCAGCAGTTTAAGTTCGGGGGAGGAGCAGTACTTC
j_call: TRBJ2-7
clone_size: many
d_call: NA
v_call: TRBV12-3/TRBV12-4

cdr3_aa: CASRPSNQPQHF
cdr3_nt: TGTGCCTCCCGACCCAGCAATCAGCCCCAGCATTTT
j_call: TRBJ1-5
clone_size: many
d_call: NA
v_call: TRBV28

cdr3_aa: CSATGTSWFTGELFF
cdr3_nt: TGCAGTGCTACCGGGACTAGTTGGTTCACCGGGGAGCTGTTTTTT
j_call: TRBJ2-2
clone_size: many
d_call: TRBD2
v_call: TRBV20-1

cdr3_aa: CAWSGTRAYEQYF
cdr3_nt: TGTGCCTGGAGTGGGACCCGGGCCTACGAGCAGTACTTC
j_call: TRBJ2-7
clone_size: few
d_call: NA
v_call: TRBV30

cdr3_aa: CSTRQGATGELFF
cdr3_nt: TGCAGCACAAGACAGGGAGCGACCGGGGAGCTGTTTTTT
j_call: TRBJ2-2
clone_size: many
d_call: TRBD1
v_call: TRBV29-1

cdr3_aa: CASMPGGGSPLHF
cdr3_nt: TGTGCCAGCATGCCAGGGGGCGGTTCACCCCTCCACTTT
j_call: TRBJ1-6
clone_size: NA
d_call: TRBD1
v_call: TRBV12-3/TRBV12-4

cdr3_aa: CASSPGTPNSPLHF
cdr3_nt: TGTGCCAGCAGCCCCGGGACACCTAATTCACCCCTCCACTTT
j_call: TRBJ1-6
clone_size: many
d_call: NA
v_call: TRBV28

cdr3_aa: CASSLEGLAEETQYF
cdr3_nt: TGTGCCAGCAGCTTAGAAGGCCTAGCGGAAGAGACCCAGTACTTC
j_call: TRBJ2-5
clone_size: many
d_call: TRBD2
v_call: TRBV11-2

cdr3_aa: CASSYHTPERPFGQYF
cdr3_nt: TGTGCCAGCAGTTACCACACTCCCGAAAGACCCTTCGGGCAGTACTTC
j_call: TRBJ2-7
clone_size: many
d_call: NA
v_call: TRBV6-5

cdr3_aa: CASSIGTYEQYF
cdr3_nt: TGTGCCAGTAGTATCGGGACCTACGAGCAGTACTTC
j_call: TRBJ2-7
clone_size: few
d_call: NA
v_call: TRBV19

cdr3_aa: CAWIPRTRETEAFF
cdr3_nt: TGTGCCTGGATTCCGAGGACAAGAGAGACTGAAGCTTTCTTT
j_call: TRBJ1-1
clone_size: NA
d_call: NA
v_call: TRBV30

cdr3_aa: CASRSTGQKETQYF
cdr3_nt: TGCGCCAGCAGAAGCACGGGACAGAAAGAGACCCAGTACTTC
j_call: TRBJ2-5
clone_size: many
d_call: TRBD1
v_call: TRBV4-1

cdr3_aa: CATSDWGDEQYF
cdr3_nt: TGTGCCACCAGTGATTGGGGCGACGAGCAGTACTTC
j_call: TRBJ2-7
clone_size: many
d_call: NA
v_call: TRBV24-1

cdr3_aa: CASNPGLSGRETQYF
cdr3_nt: TGTGCCAGCAATCCAGGACTATCCGGGCGAGAGACCCAGTACTTC
j_call: TRBJ2-5
clone_size: many
d_call: NA
v_call: TRBV2

cdr3_aa: CASSSQTDDGYTF
cdr3_nt: TGTGCCAGCAGTTCTCAAACGGACGATGGCTACACCTTC
j_call: TRBJ1-2
clone_size: many
d_call: NA
v_call: TRBV28

cdr3_aa: CASSQRPAGPFSNQPQHF
cdr3_nt: TGCGCCAGCAGCCAAAGGCCGGCAGGGCCCTTTAGCAATCAGCCCCAGCATTTT
j_call: TRBJ1-5
clone_size: many
d_call: NA
v_call: TRBV4-1

cdr3_aa: CASQGDGQETQYF
cdr3_nt: TGCGCCAGCCAAGGGGACGGCCAAGAGACCCAGTACTTC
j_call: TRBJ2-5
clone_size: few
d_call: NA
v_call: TRBV5-1

cdr3_aa: CASRGQGGGSYEQYF
cdr3_nt: TGTGCCAGCAGGGGACAGGGGGGGGGTTCCTACGAGCAGTACTTC
j_call: TRBJ2-7
clone_size: many
d_call: TRBD1
v_call: TRBV27

cdr3_aa: CATSRDWNSPLHF
cdr3_nt: TGTGCCACCAGCAGAGATTGGAATTCACCCCTCCACTTT
j_call: TRBJ1-6
clone_size: many
d_call: NA
v_call: TRBV15

cdr3_aa: CASSLYARLVEQYF
cdr3_nt: TGTGCCAGCAGTTTATATGCCAGGCTGGTCGAGCAGTACTTC
j_call: TRBJ2-7
clone_size: NA
d_call: NA
v_call: TRBV28

cdr3_aa: CASSSRQGIYGYTF
cdr3_nt: TGTGCCAGCAGCTCCCGACAGGGGATCTATGGCTACACCTTC
j_call: TRBJ1-2
clone_size: many
d_call: TRBD1
v_call: TRBV7-9

cdr3_aa: CASSPRTQQYF
cdr3_nt: TGTGCCAGCAGCCCCAGGACACAGCAGTACTTC
j_call: TRBJ2-7
clone_size: many
d_call: NA
v_call: TRBV4-2

cdr3_aa: CASSDGISSKNIQYF
cdr3_nt: TGTGCCAGCAGTGACGGGATTAGCTCCAAAAACATTCAGTACTTC
j_call: TRBJ2-4
clone_size: NA
d_call: NA
v_call: TRBV6-2/TRBV6-3

cdr3_aa: CASSEEGYSNQPQHF
cdr3_nt: TGTGCCAGCAGTGAGGAAGGATATAGCAATCAGCCCCAGCATTTT
j_call: TRBJ1-5
clone_size: many
d_call: NA
v_call: TRBV6-1

cdr3_aa: CSARQDSYEQYF
cdr3_nt: TGCAGCGCCCGACAGGATTCCTACGAGCAGTACTTC
j_call: TRBJ2-7
clone_size: NA
d_call: NA
v_call: TRBV29-1

cdr3_aa: CASRRGTGRSGANVLTF
cdr3_nt: TGCGCCTCCAGGCGTGGGACAGGGAGGAGTGGGGCCAACGTCCTGACTTTC
j_call: TRBJ2-6
clone_size: many
d_call: TRBD1
v_call: TRBV5-1

cdr3_aa: CASGEGFEQYF
cdr3_nt: TGTGCCAGCGGGGAAGGTTTCGAGCAGTACTTC
j_call: TRBJ2-7
clone_size: many
d_call: NA
v_call: TRBV28

cdr3_aa: CASMERDTTGELFF
cdr3_nt: TGTGCCAGCATGGAGCGGGACACCACCGGGGAGCTGTTTTTT
j_call: TRBJ2-2
clone_size: many
d_call: NA
v_call: TRBV6-2/TRBV6-3

cdr3_aa: CASQYGGGATEAFF
cdr3_nt: TGCGCCTCCCAGTACGGTGGGGGTGCCACTGAAGCTTTCTTT
j_call: TRBJ1-1
clone_size: NA
d_call: NA
v_call: TRBV5-1

cdr3_aa: CASSYSDRVFYSNQPQHF
cdr3_nt: TGTGCCAGCAGTTACAGTGACAGGGTTTTCTATAGCAATCAGCCCCAGCATTTT
j_call: TRBJ1-5
clone_size: many
d_call: TRBD1
v_call: TRBV6-2/TRBV6-3

cdr3_aa: CASSLTGTAYEQYF
cdr3_nt: TGTGCCAGCAGCTTAACCGGAACCGCCTACGAGCAGTACTTC
j_call: TRBJ2-7
clone_size: many
d_call: NA
v_call: TRBV11-2

cdr3_aa: CASSQQTSRPYEQYF
cdr3_nt: TGTGCCAGCAGCCAACAGACTAGCCGACCCTACGAGCAGTACTTC
j_call: TRBJ2-7
clone_size: many
d_call: TRBD2
v_call: TRBV27

cdr3_aa: CASSSLASGPYEQYF
cdr3_nt: TGTGCCAGCAGTTCCCTGGCTAGCGGGCCCTACGAGCAGTACTTC
j_call: TRBJ2-7
clone_size: many
d_call: TRBD2
v_call: TRBV28

cdr3_aa: CASSPQASRAKNIQYF
cdr3_nt: TGTGCCAGCAGTCCTCAGGCCAGTAGGGCCAAAAACATTCAGTACTTC
j_call: TRBJ2-4
clone_size: few
d_call: NA
v_call: TRBV12-3/TRBV12-4

cdr3_aa: CASSDLIGTGFMYGNQPQHF
cdr3_nt: TGTGCCAGCAGTGACTTGATTGGGACAGGGTTTATGTATGGCAATCAGCCCCAGCATTTT
j_call: TRBJ1-5
clone_size: few
d_call: TRBD1
v_call: TRBV25-1

cdr3_aa: CASSPRGGPNNSPLHF
cdr3_nt: TGTGCCAGCAGTCCCCGGGGGGGTCCGAATAATTCACCCCTCCACTTT
j_call: TRBJ1-6
clone_size: many
d_call: NA
v_call: TRBV12-3/TRBV12-4